This T cell receptor (beta chain) was obtained from a study of blood T cells in healthy people across ages. This clonotype was seen more than once but under ten times. This CDR3 has 16 residues. Germline CDR1 and CDR2: LGHNA and YNFKEQ. Total RNA, at least 5 micrograms per sample, was extracted from PBMCs. Primers used in a second PCR of about 7 to 12 cycles were a sample-barcoded 5' primer and a J-beta primer mix. TCRdb called the 5' RACE reads again in MiXCR, with one record for every CDR3 protein. The sample has about 570,000 distinct CDR3 sequences; approximately 26% are singletons. This sample also appeared in a second study, on T cells of mothers and their children.

The chain uses TRBV4-2 and TRBJ2-5; TRBD1 aligns across 7 bases. The DNA end is more similar to TRBJ2-7, so the J call may be wrong. Sequenced material: blood. This TCR came from a boy aged 2 to 10 in good health. The CDR3 bases are TGTGCCAGCAGCCAAGAAGGGACAGTCGTCTCCTACGAGCAGTACTTC. Amino acid sequence: CASSQEGTVVSYEQYF.